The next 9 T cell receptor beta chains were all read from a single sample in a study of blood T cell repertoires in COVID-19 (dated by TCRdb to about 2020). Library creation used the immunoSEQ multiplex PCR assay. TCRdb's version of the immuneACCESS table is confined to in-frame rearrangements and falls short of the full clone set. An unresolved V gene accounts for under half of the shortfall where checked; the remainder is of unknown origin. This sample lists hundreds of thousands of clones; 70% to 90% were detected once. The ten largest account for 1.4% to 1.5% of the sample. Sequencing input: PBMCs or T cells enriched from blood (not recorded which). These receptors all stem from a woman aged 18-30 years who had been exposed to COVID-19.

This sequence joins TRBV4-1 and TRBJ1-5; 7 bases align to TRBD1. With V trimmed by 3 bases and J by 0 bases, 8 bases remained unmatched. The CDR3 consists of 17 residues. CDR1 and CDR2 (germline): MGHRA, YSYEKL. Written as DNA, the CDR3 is TGCGCCAGCAGCCAGAGTCCGGGACAGAATAGCAATCAGCCCCAGCATTTT. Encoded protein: CASSQSPGQNSNQPQHF.

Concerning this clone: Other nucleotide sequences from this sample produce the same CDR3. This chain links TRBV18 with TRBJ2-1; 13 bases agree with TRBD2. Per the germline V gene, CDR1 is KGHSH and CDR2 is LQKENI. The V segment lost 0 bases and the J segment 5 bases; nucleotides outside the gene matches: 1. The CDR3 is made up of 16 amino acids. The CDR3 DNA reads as TGTGCCAGCTCACCACCCGGGACTAGCGGGAACAATGAGCAGTTCTTC. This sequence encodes CASSPPGTSGNNEQFF.

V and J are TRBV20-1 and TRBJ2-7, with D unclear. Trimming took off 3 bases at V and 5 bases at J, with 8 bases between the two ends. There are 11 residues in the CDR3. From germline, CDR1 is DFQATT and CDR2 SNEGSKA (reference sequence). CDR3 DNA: TGCAGTGCTAGGGGCCCAGACGAGCAGTACTTC. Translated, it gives CSARGPDEQYF.

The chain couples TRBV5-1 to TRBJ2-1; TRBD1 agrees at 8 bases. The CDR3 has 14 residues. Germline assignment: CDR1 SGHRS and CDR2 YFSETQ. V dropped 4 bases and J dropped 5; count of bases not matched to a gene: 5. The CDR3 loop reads CASSPGTGHNEQFF. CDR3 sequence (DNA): TGCGCCAGCAGCCCGGGGACAGGACACAATGAGCAGTTCTTC.

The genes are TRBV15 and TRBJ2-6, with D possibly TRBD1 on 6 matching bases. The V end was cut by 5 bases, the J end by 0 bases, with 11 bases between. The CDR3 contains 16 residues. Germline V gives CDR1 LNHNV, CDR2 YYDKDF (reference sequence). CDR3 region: CATSPRDNSGANVLTF. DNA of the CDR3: TGTGCCACCAGCCCCCGGGACAACTCTGGGGCCAACGTCCTGACTTTC. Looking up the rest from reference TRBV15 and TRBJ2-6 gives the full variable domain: DAMVIQNPRYQVTQFGKPVTLSCSQTLNHNVMYWYQQKSSQAPKLLFHYYDKDFNNEADTPDNFQSRRPNTSFCFLDIRSPGLGDTAMYLCATSPRDNSGANVLTFGAGSRLTVL.

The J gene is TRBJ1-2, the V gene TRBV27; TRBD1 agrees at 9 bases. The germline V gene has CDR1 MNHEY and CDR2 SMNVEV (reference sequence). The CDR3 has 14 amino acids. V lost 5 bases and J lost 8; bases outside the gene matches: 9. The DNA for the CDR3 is TGTGCCAGCAGTCAAAAGACAGGGGGTCTGGGCTACACCTTC. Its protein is CASSQKTGGLGYTF.

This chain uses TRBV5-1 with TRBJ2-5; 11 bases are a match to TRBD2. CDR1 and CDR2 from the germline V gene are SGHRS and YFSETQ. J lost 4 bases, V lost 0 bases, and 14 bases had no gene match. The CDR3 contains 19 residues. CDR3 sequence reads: CASSLGVSTSGSWGETQYF. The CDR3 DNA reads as TGCGCCAGCAGCTTGGGGGTGTCTACTAGCGGGAGCTGGGGAGAGACCCAGTACTTC.

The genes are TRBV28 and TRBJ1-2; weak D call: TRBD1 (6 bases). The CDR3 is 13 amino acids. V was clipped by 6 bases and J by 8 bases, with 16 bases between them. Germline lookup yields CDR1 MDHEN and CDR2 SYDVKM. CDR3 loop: CASSSDSVKGYTF. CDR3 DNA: TGTGCCAGCAGCTCGGACAGTGTTAAGGGCTACACCTTC.

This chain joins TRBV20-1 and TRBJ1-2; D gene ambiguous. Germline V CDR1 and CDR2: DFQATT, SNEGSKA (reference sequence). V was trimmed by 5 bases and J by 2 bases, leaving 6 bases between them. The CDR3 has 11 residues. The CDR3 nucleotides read TGCAGTGCTCCGCAGAACTATGGCTACACCTTC. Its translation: CSAPQNYGYTF.